This entry is about one T cell receptor beta chain. This record belongs to a study of tumour-infiltrating T cells in Burkitt lymphoma. The germline V gene has CDR1 WSHSY and CDR2 SAAADI. V was pared by 2 bases and J by 2 bases, with 3 bases between. The CDR3 totals 13 residues. Profiling relied on immunoSEQ multiplex PCR, and the TCRdb table lists in-frame clones only, not all of them. The table shows roughly 2,300 clones, with 88% occurring only once. The rearrangement joins TRBV10-2 to TRBJ1-4, with D hard to call. The TCR was taken from a human donor with diffuse large B-cell lymphoma. The source material was tumor tissue. CDR3 in amino acids: CASSEGTNEKLFF. The DNA for the CDR3 is TGCGCCAGCAGTGAGGGGACTAATGAAAAACTGTTTTTT.